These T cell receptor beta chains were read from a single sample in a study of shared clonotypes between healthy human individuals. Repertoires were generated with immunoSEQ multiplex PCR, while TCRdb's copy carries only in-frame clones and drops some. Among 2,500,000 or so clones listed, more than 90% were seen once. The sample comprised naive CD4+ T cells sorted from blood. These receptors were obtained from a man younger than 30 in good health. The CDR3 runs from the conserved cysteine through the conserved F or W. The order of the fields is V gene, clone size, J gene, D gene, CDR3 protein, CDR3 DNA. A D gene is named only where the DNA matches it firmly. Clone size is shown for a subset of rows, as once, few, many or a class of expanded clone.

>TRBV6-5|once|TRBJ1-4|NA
CASSYPRTGSNEKLFF
TGTGCCAGCAGTTACCCCCGGACGGGTTCTAATGAAAAACTGTTTTTT
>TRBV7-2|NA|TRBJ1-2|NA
CASSRGSGLYGYTF
TGTGCCAGCAGCCGGGGCTCGGGGCTCTATGGCTACACCTTC
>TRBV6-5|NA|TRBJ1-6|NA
CASSYSTTGRSPLHF
TGTGCCAGCAGTTACTCGACAACAGGGCGTTCACCCCTCCACTTT
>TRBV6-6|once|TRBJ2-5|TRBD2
CASSYSQGLGGETQYF
TGTGCCAGCAGTTACTCTCAGGGACTCGGGGGGGAGACCCAGTACTTC
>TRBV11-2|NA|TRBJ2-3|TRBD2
CASSPQGLAGGDTQYF
TGTGCCAGCAGCCCTCAGGGACTAGCGGGAGGAGATACGCAGTATTTT
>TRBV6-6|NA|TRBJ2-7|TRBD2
CASSPRGASGNEQYF
TGTGCCAGCAGTCCTAGGGGCGCTAGCGGGAACGAGCAGTACTTC
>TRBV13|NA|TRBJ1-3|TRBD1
CASSTRGLGSGNTIYF
TGTGCCAGCAGCACCAGGGGGTTAGGGTCTGGAAACACCATATATTTT
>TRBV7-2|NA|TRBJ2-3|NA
CASSLGTISTDTQYF
TGTGCCAGCAGCCTAGGCACAATTAGCACAGATACGCAGTATTTT
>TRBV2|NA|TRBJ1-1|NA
CASSERTTNTEAFF
TGTGCCAGCAGTGAAAGGACAACGAACACTGAAGCTTTCTTT
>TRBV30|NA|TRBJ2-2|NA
CAWSSQVTGELFF
TGTGCCTGGAGTTCACAAGTGACCGGGGAGCTGTTTTTT
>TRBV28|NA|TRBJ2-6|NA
CASSLARTVYSSGANVLTF
TGTGCCAGCAGTTTAGCCCGGACAGTATATAGCTCTGGGGCCAACGTCCTGACTTTC
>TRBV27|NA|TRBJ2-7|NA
CASSLWEGGNGGEQYF
TGTGCCAGCAGTCTGTGGGAGGGGGGCAATGGGGGCGAGCAGTACTTC
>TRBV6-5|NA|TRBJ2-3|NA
CASSLTTLSGDTQYF
TGTGCCAGCAGTCTGACTACGCTCTCTGGAGATACGCAGTATTTT
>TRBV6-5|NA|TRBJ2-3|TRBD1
CASSSPGQGTDTQYF
TGTGCCAGCAGTTCTCCGGGACAGGGCACAGATACGCAGTATTTT
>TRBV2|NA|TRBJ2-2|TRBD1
CASTRQGVSGELFF
TGTGCCAGCACAAGGCAGGGGGTTAGCGGGGAGCTGTTTTTT
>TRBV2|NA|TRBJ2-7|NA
CASSDRLFYEQYF
TGTGCCAGCAGTGATCGTCTTTTCTACGAGCAGTACTTC
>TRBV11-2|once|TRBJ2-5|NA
CASSSSIQQGAQYF
TGTGCCAGCAGCTCATCAATACAACAGGGTGCCCAGTACTTC
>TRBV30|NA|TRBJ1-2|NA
CAWAWEGLTSF
TGTGCCTGGGCGTGGGAGGGACTTACTTCTTTC
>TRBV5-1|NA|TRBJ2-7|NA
CASSLKARSYEQYF
TGCGCCAGCAGCTTGAAAGCTAGGTCCTACGAGCAGTACTTC
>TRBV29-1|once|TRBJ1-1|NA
CSVASGTTTEAFF
TGCAGCGTTGCCTCCGGGACAACGACCGAAGCTTTCTTT
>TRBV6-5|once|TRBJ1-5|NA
CASSRGTDQPQHF
TGTGCCAGCAGTAGGGGGACGGATCAGCCCCAGCATTTT
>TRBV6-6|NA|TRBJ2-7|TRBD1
CASSYVGDRASEQYF
TGTGCCAGCAGTTACGTAGGGGACAGGGCCAGCGAGCAGTACTTC
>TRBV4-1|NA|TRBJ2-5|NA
CASRSLGRQLQETQYF
TGCGCCAGCAGGAGCCTTGGGCGACAGCTCCAAGAGACCCAGTACTTC
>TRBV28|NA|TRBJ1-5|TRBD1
CASSFLFDRGGQPQHF
TGTGCCAGCAGTTTCCTATTCGACAGGGGGGGCCAGCCCCAGCATTTT
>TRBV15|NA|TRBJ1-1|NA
CATSTNRVTGAEAFF
TGTGCCACCAGCACTAATCGTGTTACCGGCGCTGAAGCTTTCTTT
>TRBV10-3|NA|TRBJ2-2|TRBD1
CAISDRGLLTGELFF
TGTGCCATCAGTGATAGGGGGCTCTTGACCGGGGAGCTGTTTTTT
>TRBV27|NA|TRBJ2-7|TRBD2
CASSRPQTSGSYEQYF
TGTGCCAGCAGTCGTCCCCAGACTAGCGGCTCCTACGAGCAGTACTTC
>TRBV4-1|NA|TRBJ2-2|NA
CASSQPDTNTGELFF
TGCGCCAGCAGCCAACCGGACACTAACACCGGGGAGCTGTTTTTT
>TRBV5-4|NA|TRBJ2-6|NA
CASSLVVAGVHSGANVLTF
TGTGCCAGCAGCTTGGTCGTCGCAGGGGTCCACTCTGGGGCCAACGTCCTGACTTTC
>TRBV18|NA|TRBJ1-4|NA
CASSPTHRTHNEKLFF
TGTGCCAGCTCACCCACACACAGGACACATAATGAAAAACTGTTTTTT
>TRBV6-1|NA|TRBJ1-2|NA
CASSFGGDYGYTF
TGTGCCAGCAGTTTCGGGGGCGACTATGGCTACACCTTC
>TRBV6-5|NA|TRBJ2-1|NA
CASRRTSWTGEQFF
TGTGCCAGCAGGAGGACTAGCTGGACAGGTGAGCAGTTCTTC
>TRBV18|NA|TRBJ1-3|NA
CASSPAGNTIYF
TGTGCCAGCTCCCCCGCCGGAAACACCATATATTTT
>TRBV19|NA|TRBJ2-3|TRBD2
CASSLGGGGTDTQYF
TGTGCCAGTAGTTTGGGGGGAGGGGGCACAGATACGCAGTATTTT
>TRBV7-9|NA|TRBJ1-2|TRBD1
CASSLDPTGGVGYTF
TGTGCCAGCAGCTTAGATCCGACAGGGGGTGTCGGCTACACCTTC
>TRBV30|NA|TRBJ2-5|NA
CAVSRGERETQYF
TGTGCCGTTTCCAGGGGAGAGAGAGAGACCCAGTACTTC
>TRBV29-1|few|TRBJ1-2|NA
CSVVRPTYGYTF
TGCAGCGTTGTTCGGCCAACCTATGGCTACACCTTC
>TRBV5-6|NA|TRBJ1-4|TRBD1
CASSLDSSPGQSNEKLFF
TGTGCCAGCAGCTTGGACTCATCACCGGGACAGTCCAATGAAAAACTGTTTTTT
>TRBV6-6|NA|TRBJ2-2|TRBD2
CASSLTSGSTGELFF
TGTGCCAGCAGCTTGACTAGCGGGAGCACCGGGGAGCTGTTTTTT
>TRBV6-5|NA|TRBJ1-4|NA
CASSEQGEKLFF
TGTGCCAGCAGTGAACAGGGAGAAAAACTGTTTTTT
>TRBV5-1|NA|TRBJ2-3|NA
CASSFREDTQYF
TGCGCCAGCAGCTTCCGGGAGGATACGCAGTATTTT
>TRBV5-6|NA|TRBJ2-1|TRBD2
CASSLLAGGLNEQFF
TGTGCCAGCAGCTTGTTAGCGGGGGGCCTTAATGAGCAGTTCTTC
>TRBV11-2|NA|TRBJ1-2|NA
CASSPGLVGYTF
TGTGCCAGCAGCCCCGGACTAGTAGGCTACACCTTC
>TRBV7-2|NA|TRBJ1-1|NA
CASSFYRENTEAFF
TGTGCCAGCAGCTTTTACAGGGAGAACACTGAAGCTTTCTTT
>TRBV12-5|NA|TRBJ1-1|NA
CASGPKPKADSEGLMNTEAFF
TGTGCTAGTGGGCCGAAACCTAAAGCGGACAGTGAGGGTTTGATGAACACTGAAGCTTTCTTT
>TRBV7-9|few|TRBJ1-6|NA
CASSAGRDSPLHF
TGTGCCAGCAGCGCGGGGAGGGATTCACCCCTCCACTTT
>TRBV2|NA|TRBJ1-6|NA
CASSEGWERVSPLHF
TGTGCCAGCAGTGAAGGTTGGGAACGAGTTTCACCCCTCCACTTT
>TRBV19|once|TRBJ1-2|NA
CASSIGTGLYGYTF
TGTGCCAGTAGTATAGGTACAGGACTCTATGGCTACACCTTC